A single sample is the source of the 4 T cell receptor beta chains below, sequenced in a study of vaccination and CD4 T cells after COVID-19. Their target antigens are unknown. Described treatment: roughly ten-day PBMC culture with coronavirus spike peptide pools or control peptides (ViraFEST assay). CD4+ T cells that had been cultured provided DNA sequenced with the Oncomine TCR Beta short-read assay. Each CDR3 protein is one row after TCRdb ran MiXCR on the PCR reads. The table shows around 17,000 distinct CDR3 sequences, with roughly 56% occurring only once. Input material: CD4+ T cells from blood, cultured in vitro. These receptors were taken from a human donor who had recovered from COVID-19.

This chain uses TRBV20-1 with TRBJ2-1; TRBD2 might be the D (6 bases). V lost 3 bases and J lost 1, with 16 bases in between. Germline CDR1 DFQATT, CDR2 SNEGSKA (reference sequence). The CDR3 consists of 16 residues. This CDR3 is CSARTAAGGSYNEQFF. The CDR3 region has the DNA TGCAGTGCTAGGACCGCCGCTGGGGGGTCCTACAATGAGCAGTTCTTC.

The V call is TRBV4-2, the J call TRBJ2-1; D ambiguous. This CDR3 has 17 residues. The V and J ends lost 4 bases and 7 bases respectively, with 23 bases between them. From germline, CDR1 is LGHNA and CDR2 YNFKEQ. The CDR3 loop is CASSLMSARSPQNEQFF. DNA of the CDR3: TGTGCCAGCAGCCTAATGTCCGCCCGATCCCCCCAAAATGAGCAGTTCTTC.

DNA for the CDR3: TGTGCCAGCAGCTTAGACGGGAGTCACGTTTATGGCTACACCTTC. This encodes CASSLDGSHVYGYTF. The chain links TRBV11-3 to TRBJ1-2; no clear D. The CDR3 length is 15 residues. V gave up 0 bases and J gave up 5 bases, with 13 bases separating them. In germline, CDR1 is SGHNT, CDR2 YENEEA.

This clonotype appeared a few times. This rearrangement joins TRBV15 to TRBJ2-1; D is perhaps TRBD1 (7 bases). V lost 5 bases to trimming and J lost 3 bases, with 14 bases between them. Germline V gives CDR1 LNHNV, CDR2 YYDKDF (reference sequence). This CDR3 has 15 amino acids. CDR3 sequence: CATSLRQGGYNEQFF. CDR3 coding DNA: TGTGCCACCAGCCTGCGACAGGGAGGCTACAATGAGCAGTTCTTC.